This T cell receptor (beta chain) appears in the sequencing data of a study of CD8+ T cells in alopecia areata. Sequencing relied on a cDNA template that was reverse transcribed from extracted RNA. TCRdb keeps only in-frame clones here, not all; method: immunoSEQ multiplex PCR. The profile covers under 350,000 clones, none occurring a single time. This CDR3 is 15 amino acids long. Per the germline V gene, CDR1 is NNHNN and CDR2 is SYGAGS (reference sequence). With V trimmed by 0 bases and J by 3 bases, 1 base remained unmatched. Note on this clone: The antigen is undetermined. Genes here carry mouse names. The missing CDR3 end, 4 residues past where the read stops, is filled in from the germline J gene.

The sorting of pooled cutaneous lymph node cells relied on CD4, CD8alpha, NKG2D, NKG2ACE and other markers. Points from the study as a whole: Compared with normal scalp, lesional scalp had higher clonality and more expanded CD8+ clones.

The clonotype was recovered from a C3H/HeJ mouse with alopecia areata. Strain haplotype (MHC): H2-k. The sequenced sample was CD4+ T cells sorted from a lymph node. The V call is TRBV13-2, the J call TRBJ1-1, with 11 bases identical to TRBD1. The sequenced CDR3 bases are TGTGCCAGCGGTGATGGGACAGGGGGCGACACA. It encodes CASGDGTGGDT. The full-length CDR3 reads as CASGDGTGGDTEVFF.